The source of this T cell receptor beta chain is a study of CD8 T cells in ankylosing spondylitis. Broader study findings: Blood of patients with ankylosing spondylitis appeared to be characterized by a TCR beta motif of eight or nine highly homologous variants.

In TCRdb, the 5' RACE reads were re-called with MiXCR into one record per CDR3 protein. The table shows fewer than 250,000 distinct CDR3 sequences, with roughly 32% occurring only once. Trimming left V 7 bases short and J 5 bases short, with 17 bases between. The CDR3 runs to 14 residues. Germline V gene lookup returns CDR1 MGHRA and CDR2 YSYEKL. This clonotype was detected only once. Its antigen is still unknown. This TCR was recovered from a male donor with ankylosing spondylitis or in good health (not recorded which). The V and J genes are TRBV4-1 and TRBJ2-5; possible D gene TRBD2, 5 bases. The material sequenced was blood, either unsorted or a sorted T cell fraction (not recorded which). CDR3 sequence reads: CASKTAGGEETQYF. DNA for the CDR3: TGCGCCAGCAAGACCGCAGGTGGGGAGGAGACCCAGTACTTC.